This entry describes one T cell receptor (beta chain). Its antigen is not known. The protocol was immunoSEQ multiplex PCR, while the TCRdb copy is restricted to in-frame clones and leaves out a portion. The sample consists of about 76,000 clones, over 75% of them appearing once. The record originates from a study of OX40 agonist ivuxolimab in advanced cancers. General study findings and limits: Some patients who did not respond also had low normalized T-cell clonal expansion.

This CDR3 contains 13 residues. The germline V and J ends were trimmed by 4 bases and 3 bases, with 9 bases remaining between them. In germline, CDR1 is LNHDA, CDR2 SQIVND (reference sequence). The source of this sequence is an adult with an advanced solid tumor such as melanoma, head and neck, liver or kidney cancer. The chain couples TRBV19 to TRBJ1-2; TRBD1 might be the D (5 bases). Sample: CD4+ or CD8+ T cells sorted from blood, taken in a trial of the OX40 agonist ivuxolimab. DNA of the CDR3: TGTGCCAGTAGTACAGGGATTCACTATGGCTACACCTTC. Its translation: CASSTGIHYGYTF.